This T cell receptor (beta chain) was documented in a study of beta chain features in type 1 diabetes. Findings and caveats of the study: In all four CD4+ subsets, TCRB CDR3 length was significantly, moderately reduced in type 1 diabetes.

Of the isolated RNA, all was reverse transcribed, and so the sequenced material was expressed TCRB transcripts. Some 3.6 million reads on average were seen across naive, central memory and regulatory T cell samples. Assay: immunoSEQ multiplex PCR; the TCRdb copy retains only in-frame clones and omits some. The sample comprises 50,000 or so clones, around 45% of which are singletons, and around 1.5% rests with the top ten. Details on this clone: No antigen is known for it.

This CDR3 spans 12 amino acids. CDR1 MNHEY and CDR2 SMNVEV come from the germline V gene (reference sequence). V was pared by 3 bases and J by 4 bases, with 4 bases between. The chain combines TRBV27 with TRBJ1-5; D is unresolved. Sequenced material: Tregs from blood. The sequence derives from a man younger than 40 with type 1 diabetes. CDR3 DNA: TGTGCCAGCAGTTTTCCGAATCAGCCCCAGCATTTT. It specifies CASSFPNQPQHF.